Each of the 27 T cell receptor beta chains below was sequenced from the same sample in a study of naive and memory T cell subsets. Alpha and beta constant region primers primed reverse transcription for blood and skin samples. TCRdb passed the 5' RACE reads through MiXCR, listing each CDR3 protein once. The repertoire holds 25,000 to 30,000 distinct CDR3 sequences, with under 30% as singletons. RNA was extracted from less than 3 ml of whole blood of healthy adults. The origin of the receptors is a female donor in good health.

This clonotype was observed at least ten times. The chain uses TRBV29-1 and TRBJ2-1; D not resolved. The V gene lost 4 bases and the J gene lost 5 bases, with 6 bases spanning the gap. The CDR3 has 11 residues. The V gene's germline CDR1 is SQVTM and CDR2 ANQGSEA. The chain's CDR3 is CSVAEDNEQFF. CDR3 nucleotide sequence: TGCAGCGTTGCTGAGGACAATGAGCAGTTCTTC.

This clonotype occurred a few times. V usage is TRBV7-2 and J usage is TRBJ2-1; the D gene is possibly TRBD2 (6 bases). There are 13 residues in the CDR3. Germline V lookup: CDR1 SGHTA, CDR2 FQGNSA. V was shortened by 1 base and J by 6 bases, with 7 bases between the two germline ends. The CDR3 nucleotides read TGTGCCAGCAGCTTAGTAGCGGTCAATGAGCAGTTCTTC. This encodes CASSLVAVNEQFF.

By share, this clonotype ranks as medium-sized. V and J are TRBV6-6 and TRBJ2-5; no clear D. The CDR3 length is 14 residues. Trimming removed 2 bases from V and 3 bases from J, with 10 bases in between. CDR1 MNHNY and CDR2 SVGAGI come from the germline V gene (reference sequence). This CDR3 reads CASSYLSAKETQYF. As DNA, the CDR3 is TGTGCCAGCAGTTACCTTTCAGCCAAAGAGACCCAGTACTTC.

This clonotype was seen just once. CDR3 sequence (DNA): TGTGCCAGCAGTTACCCCATCAATGAGCAGTTCTTC. Translated, it gives CASSYPINEQFF. This chain connects TRBV6-2 or TRBV6-3 to TRBJ2-1; D gene unclear. The CDR3 totals 12 residues. Germline loops: CDR1 MNHEY, CDR2 SVGEGT. With 2 bases removed from V and 6 bases from J, the gap between germline ends came to 5 bases.

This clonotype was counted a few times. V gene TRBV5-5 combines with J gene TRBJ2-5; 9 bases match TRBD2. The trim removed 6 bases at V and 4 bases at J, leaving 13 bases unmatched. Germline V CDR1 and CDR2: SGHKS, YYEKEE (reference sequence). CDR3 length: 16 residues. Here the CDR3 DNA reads TGTGCCAGCAACTCTCCAGCGGGGGGAGAGGCAGAGACCCAGTACTTC. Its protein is CASNSPAGGEAETQYF.

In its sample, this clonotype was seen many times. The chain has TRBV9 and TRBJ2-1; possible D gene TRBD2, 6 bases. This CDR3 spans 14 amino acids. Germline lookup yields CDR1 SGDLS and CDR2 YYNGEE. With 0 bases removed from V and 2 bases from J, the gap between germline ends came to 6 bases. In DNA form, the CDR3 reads TGTGCCAGCAGCGTAGGCGGGACCTACAATGAGCAGTTCTTC. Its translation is CASSVGGTYNEQFF.

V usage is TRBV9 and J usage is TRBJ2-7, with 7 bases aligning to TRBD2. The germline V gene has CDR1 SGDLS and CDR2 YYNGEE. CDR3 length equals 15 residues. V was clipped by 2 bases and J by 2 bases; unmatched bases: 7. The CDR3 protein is CASSVGPGTTYEQYF. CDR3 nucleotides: TGTGCCAGCAGCGTGGGCCCCGGGACTACCTACGAGCAGTACTTC. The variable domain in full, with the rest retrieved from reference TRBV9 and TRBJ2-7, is DSGVTQTPKHLITATGQRVTLRCSPRSGDLSVYWYQQSLDQGLQFLIQYYNGEERAKGNILERFSAQQFPDLHSELNLSSLELGDSALYFCASSVGPGTTYEQYFGPGTRLTVT.

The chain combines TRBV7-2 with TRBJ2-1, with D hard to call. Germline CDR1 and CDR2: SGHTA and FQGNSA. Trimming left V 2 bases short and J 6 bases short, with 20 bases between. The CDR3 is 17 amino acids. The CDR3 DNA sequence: TGTGCCAGCAGCTTAAAACGAGTTTCGGATACGCCCAATGAGCAGTTCTTC. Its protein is CASSLKRVSDTPNEQFF.

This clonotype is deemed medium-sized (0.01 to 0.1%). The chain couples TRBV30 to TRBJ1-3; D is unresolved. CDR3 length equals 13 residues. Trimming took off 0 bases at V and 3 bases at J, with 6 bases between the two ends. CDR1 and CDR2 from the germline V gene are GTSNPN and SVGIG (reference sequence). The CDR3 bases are TGTGCCTGGAGTGTCTTAATTGGAAACACCATATATTTT. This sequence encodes CAWSVLIGNTIYF.

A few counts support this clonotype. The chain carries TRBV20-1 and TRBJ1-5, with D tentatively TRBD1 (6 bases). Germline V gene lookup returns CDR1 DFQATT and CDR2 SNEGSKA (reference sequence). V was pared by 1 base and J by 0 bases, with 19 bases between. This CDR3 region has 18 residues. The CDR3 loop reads CSARVRRRGGRSNQPQHF. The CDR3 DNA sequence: TGCAGTGCTAGAGTAAGGCGGAGAGGGGGGCGTAGCAATCAGCCCCAGCATTTT.

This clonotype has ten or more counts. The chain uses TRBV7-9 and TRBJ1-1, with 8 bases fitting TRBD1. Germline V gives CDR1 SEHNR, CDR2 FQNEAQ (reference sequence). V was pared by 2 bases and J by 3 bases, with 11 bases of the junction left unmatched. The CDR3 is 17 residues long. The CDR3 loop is CASSLLVSQGADTEAFF. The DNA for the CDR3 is TGTGCCAGCAGCTTATTAGTGAGTCAGGGGGCCGACACTGAAGCTTTCTTT.

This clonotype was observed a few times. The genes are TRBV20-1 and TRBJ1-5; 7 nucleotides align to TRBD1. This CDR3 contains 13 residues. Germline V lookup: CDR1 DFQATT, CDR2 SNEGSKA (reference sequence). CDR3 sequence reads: CSARTGPNQPQHF. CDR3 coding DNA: TGCAGCGCGAGGACAGGTCCTAATCAGCCCCAGCATTTT.

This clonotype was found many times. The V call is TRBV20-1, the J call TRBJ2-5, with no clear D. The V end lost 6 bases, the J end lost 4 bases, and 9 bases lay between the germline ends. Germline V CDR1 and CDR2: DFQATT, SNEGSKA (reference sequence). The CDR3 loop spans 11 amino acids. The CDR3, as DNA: TGCAGTGCACGTCGGGCAGAGACCCAGTACTTC. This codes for CSARRAETQYF.

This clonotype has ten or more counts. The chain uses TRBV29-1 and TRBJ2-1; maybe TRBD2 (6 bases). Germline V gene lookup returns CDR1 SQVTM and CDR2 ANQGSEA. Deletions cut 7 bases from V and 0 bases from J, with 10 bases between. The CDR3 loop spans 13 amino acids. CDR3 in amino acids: CSGEESSYNEQFF. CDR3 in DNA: TGCAGCGGGGAGGAGAGCTCCTACAATGAGCAGTTCTTC.

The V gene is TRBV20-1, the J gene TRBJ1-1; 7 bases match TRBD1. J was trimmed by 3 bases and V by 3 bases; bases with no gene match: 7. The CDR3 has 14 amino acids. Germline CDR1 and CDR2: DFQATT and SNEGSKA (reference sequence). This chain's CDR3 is CSAREGAMDTEAFF. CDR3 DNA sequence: TGCAGTGCTAGGGAGGGGGCGATGGACACTGAAGCTTTCTTT.

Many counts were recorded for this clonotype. The CDR3 sequence is CASSPPARGGRDTQYF. The CDR3 bases are TGTGCCAGCAGCCCCCCCGCACGGGGGGGAAGAGATACGCAGTATTTT. V is TRBV9 and J is TRBJ2-3; 8 nucleotides match TRBD2. The CDR3 loop spans 16 amino acids. In germline, CDR1 is SGDLS, CDR2 YYNGEE. Losses at the gene ends were 4 bases for V and 5 bases for J; bases not matched to a gene: 12.

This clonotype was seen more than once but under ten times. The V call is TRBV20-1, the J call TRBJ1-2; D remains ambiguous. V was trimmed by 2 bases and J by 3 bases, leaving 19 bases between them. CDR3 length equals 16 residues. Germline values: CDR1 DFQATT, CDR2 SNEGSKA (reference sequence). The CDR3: CSARRPHRSVDYGYTF. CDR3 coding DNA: TGCAGTGCTAGACGCCCCCACCGCAGTGTTGACTATGGCTACACCTTC.

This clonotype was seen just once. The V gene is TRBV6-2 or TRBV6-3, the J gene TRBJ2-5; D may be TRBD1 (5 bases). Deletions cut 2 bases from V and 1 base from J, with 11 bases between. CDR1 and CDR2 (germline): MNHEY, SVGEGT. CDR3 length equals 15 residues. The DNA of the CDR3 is TGTGCCAGCAGTTACAGGGGATCGGGCCAAGAGACCCAGTACTTC. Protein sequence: CASSYRGSGQETQYF.

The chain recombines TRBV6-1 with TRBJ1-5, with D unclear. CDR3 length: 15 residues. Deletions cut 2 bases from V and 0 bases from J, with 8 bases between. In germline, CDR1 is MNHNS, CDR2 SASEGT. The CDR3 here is CASSEQVSSNQPQHF. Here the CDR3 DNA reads TGTGCCAGCAGTGAACAGGTTTCTAGCAATCAGCCCCAGCATTTT.

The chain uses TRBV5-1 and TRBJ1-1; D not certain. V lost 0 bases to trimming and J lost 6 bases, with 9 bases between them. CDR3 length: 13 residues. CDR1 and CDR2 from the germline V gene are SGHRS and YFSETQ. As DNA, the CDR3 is TGCGCCAGCAGCTTGGCGAGGTCCCCTGAAGCTTTCTTT. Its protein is CASSLARSPEAFF.

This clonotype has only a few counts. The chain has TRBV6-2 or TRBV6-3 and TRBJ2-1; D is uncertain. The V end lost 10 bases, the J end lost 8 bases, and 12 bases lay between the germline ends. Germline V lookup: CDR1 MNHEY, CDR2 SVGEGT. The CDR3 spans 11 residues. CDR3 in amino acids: CATITRDEQFF. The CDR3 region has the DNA TGTGCCACCATTACCCGGGATGAGCAGTTCTTC.

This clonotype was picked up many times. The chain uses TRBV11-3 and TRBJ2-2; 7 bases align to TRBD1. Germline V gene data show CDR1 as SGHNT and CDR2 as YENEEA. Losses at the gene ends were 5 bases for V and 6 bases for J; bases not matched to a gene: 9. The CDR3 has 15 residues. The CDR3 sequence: CASSKTGVSAGELFF. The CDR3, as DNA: TGTGCCAGCAGCAAAACAGGGGTGTCGGCCGGGGAGCTGTTTTTT.

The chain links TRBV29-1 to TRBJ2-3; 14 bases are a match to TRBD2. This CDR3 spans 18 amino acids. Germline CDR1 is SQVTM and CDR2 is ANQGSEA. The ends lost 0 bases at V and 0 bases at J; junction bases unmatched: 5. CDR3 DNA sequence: TGCAGCGTTGAAGAGGGGACTAGCGGGGGCGCGAGCACAGATACGCAGTATTTT. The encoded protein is CSVEEGTSGGASTDTQYF.

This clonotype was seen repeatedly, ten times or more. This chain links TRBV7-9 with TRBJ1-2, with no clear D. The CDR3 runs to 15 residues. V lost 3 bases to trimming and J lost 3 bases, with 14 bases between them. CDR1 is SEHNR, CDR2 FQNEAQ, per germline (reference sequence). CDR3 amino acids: CASSFRQGLYYGYTF. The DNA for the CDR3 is TGTGCCAGCAGCTTCCGGCAAGGGTTATACTATGGCTACACCTTC. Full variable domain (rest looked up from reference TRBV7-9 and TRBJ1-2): DTGVSQNPRHKITKRGQNVTFRCDPISEHNRLYWYRQTLGQGPEFLTYFQNEAQLEKSRLLSDRFSAERPKGSFSTLEIQRTEQGDSAMYLCASSFRQGLYYGYTFGSGTRLTVV.

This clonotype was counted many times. For the CDR3, the DNA is TGTGCCAGCAGCTTGGAGGGGTCTAGAAGGACCTACAATGAGCAGTTCTTC. This sequence encodes CASSLEGSRRTYNEQFF. The genes are TRBV5-6 and TRBJ2-1, with D possibly being TRBD1 (5 bases). Germline V lookup: CDR1 SGHDT, CDR2 YYEEEE. The CDR3 totals 17 residues. V shed 0 bases and J shed 2 bases, with 15 bases lying between them. Supplemented by reference TRBV5-6 and TRBJ2-1, the full variable domain reads DAGVTQSPTHLIKTRGQQVTLRCSPKSGHDTVSWYQQALGQGPQFIFQYYEEEERQRGNFPDRFSGHQFPNYSSELNVNALLLGDSALYLCASSLEGSRRTYNEQFFGPGTRLTVL.

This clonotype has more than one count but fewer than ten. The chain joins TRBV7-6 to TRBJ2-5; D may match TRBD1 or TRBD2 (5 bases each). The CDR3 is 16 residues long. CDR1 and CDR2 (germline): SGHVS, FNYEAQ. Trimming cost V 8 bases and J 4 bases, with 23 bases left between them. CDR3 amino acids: CASGEGYGLGTETQYF. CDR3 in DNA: TGTGCCAGCGGGGAAGGCTACGGACTCGGGACAGAGACCCAGTACTTC. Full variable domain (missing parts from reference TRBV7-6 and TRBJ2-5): GAGVSQSPRYKVTKRGQDVALRCDPISGHVSLYWYRQALGQGPEFLTYFNYEAQQDKSGLPNDRFSAERPEGSISTLTIQRTEQRDSAMYRCASGEGYGLGTETQYFGPGTRLLVL.

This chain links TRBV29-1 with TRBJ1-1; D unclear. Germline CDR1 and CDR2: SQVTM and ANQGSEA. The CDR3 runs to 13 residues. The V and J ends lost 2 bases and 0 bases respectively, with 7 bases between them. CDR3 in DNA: TGCAGCGTTGAATCGGTAATGAACACTGAAGCTTTCTTT. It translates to CSVESVMNTEAFF.